This TCR beta chain was captured by sequencing in a study of CD8 T cells in Susac syndrome. Study-wide background: Treatment at blood withdrawal was none, corticosteroids, or intravenous immunoglobulin alone in Susac syndrome patients.

Peripheral blood CD8+ and CD4+ T cells were profiled by TCR beta sequencing. The RNA input was about 0.5 to 1 ug, and it was reverse transcribed with random hexamers. In TCRdb, the immunoSEQ multiplex PCR reads were re-called with MiXCR into one record per CDR3 protein. The sample shows roughly 200,000 distinct CDR3 sequences, over 90% of them seen only once. V was shortened by 4 bases and J by 10 bases, with 19 bases between the two germline ends. CDR1 is LGHDT, CDR2 YNNKEL, per germline (reference sequence). The CDR3 contains 14 residues. This TCR came from a human donor with Susac syndrome. The V call is TRBV3-1, the J call TRBJ2-5; the D gene could be TRBD1 or TRBD2 (6 bases each). Sequencing was carried out using CD4+ T cells from PBMCs. The CDR3 loop reads CASSLLEGGGNQYF. CDR3 nucleotides: TGTGCCAGCAGCCTACTGGAAGGAGGGGGAAACCAGTACTTC.